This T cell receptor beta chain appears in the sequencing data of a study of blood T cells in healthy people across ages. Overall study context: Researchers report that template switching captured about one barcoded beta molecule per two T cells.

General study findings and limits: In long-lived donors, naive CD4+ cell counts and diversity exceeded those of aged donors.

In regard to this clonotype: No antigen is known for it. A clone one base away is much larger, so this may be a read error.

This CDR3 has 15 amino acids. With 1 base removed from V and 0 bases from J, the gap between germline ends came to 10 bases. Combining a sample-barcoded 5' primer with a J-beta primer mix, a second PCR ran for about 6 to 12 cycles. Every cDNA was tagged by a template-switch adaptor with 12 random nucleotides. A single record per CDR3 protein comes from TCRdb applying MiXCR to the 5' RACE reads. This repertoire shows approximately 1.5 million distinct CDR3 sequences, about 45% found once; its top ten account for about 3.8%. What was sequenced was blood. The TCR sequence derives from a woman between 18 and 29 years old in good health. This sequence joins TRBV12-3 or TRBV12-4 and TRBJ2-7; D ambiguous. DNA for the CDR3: TGTGCCAGCAGTTTAGGCCCTGGGTTCTCCTACGAGCAGTACTTC. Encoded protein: CASSLGPGFSYEQYF.